This T cell receptor (beta chain) is from a study of CD8+CD57+ T cells in acquired aplastic anemia. Study results and limitations: Patients and controls had in common approximately 28 CD8+ CDR3 sequences.

Details on this clonotype: The antigen remains unidentified.

The CDR3 contains 9 residues. V lost 0 bases to trimming and J lost 11 bases, with 2 bases between them. Germline lookup yields CDR1 MGHRA and CDR2 YSYEKL. Selection for sequencing was limited to patients who had shown CD8+CD57+ cell expansion by flow cytometry. Genomic DNA served as template for TCR beta VDJ and CDR3 profiling. MiXCR, applied by TCRdb to the reads, yields one record per CDR3 protein. The table lists approximately 170,000 distinct CDR3 sequences, roughly 45% of them singletons, with about 2.9% in the top ten. The receptor comes from a human donor with aplastic anemia. The chain has TRBV4-1 and TRBJ2-7; D is unclear. Material: sorted CD4+, CD8+, or CD8+CD57+ T cells (not recorded which) from PBMCs. DNA of the CDR3: TGCGCCAGCAGCCAAGACGAGTACTTC. Translating gives CASSQDEYF.